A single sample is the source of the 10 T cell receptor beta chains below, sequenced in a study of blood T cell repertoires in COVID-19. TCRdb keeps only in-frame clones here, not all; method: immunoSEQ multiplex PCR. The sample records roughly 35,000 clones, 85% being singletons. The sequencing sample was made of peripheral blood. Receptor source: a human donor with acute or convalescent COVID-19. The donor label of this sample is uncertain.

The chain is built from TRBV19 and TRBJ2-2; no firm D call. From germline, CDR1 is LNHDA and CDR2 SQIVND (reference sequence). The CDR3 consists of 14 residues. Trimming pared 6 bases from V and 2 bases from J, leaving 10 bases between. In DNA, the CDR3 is TGTGCCAGTAGAACAGAAAAAAACACCGGGGAGCTGTTTTTT. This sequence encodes CASRTEKNTGELFF.

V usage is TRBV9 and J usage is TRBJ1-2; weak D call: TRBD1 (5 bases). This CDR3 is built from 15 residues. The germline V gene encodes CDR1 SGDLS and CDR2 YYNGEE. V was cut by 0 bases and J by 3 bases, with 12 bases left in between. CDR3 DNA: TGTGCCAGCAGCGTAGAACCCCAGGGATACTATGGCTACACCTTC. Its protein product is CASSVEPQGYYGYTF. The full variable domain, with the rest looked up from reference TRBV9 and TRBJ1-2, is DSGVTQTPKHLITATGQRVTLRCSPRSGDLSVYWYQQSLDQGLQFLIQYYNGEERAKGNILERFSAQQFPDLHSELNLSSLELGDSALYFCASSVEPQGYYGYTFGSGTRLTVV.

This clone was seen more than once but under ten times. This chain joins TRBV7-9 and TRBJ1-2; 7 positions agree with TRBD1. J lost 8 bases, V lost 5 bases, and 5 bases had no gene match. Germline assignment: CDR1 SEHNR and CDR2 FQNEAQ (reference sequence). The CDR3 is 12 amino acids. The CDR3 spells CASSLTGTGYTF. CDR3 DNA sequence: TGTGCCAGCAGCCTGACAGGGACCGGCTACACCTTC.

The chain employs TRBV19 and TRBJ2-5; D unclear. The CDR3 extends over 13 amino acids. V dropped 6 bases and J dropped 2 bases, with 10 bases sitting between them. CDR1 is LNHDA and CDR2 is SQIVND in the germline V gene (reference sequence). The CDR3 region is CASSRNPQETQYF. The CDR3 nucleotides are TGTGCCAGTAGCAGGAACCCTCAAGAGACCCAGTACTTC.

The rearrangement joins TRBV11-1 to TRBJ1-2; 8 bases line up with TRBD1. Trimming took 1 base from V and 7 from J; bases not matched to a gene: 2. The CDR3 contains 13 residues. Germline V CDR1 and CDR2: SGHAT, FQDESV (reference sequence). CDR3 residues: CASSLGTGIGYTF. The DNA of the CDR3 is TGTGCCAGCAGCTTAGGGACAGGGATTGGCTACACCTTC.

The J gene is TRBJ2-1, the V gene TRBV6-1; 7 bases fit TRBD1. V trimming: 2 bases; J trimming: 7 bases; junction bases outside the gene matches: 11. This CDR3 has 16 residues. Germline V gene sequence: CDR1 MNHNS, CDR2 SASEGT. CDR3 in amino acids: CASSEYRGEVFNEQFF. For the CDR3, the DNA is TGTGCCAGCAGTGAATACAGGGGTGAGGTATTTAATGAGCAGTTCTTC.

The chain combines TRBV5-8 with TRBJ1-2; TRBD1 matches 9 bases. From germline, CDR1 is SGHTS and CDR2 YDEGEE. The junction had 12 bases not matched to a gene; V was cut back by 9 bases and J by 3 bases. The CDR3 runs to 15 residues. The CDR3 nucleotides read TGTGCCACCGACAGCCGGACAGGGGACGACTATGGCTACACCTTC. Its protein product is CATDSRTGDDYGYTF.

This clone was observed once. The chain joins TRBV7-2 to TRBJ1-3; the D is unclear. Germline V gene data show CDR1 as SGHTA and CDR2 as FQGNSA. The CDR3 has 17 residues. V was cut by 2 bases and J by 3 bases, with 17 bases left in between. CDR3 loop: CASSLLIGSSGGNTIYF. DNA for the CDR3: TGTGCCAGCAGCTTACTTATCGGGTCCAGCGGTGGAAACACCATATATTTT.

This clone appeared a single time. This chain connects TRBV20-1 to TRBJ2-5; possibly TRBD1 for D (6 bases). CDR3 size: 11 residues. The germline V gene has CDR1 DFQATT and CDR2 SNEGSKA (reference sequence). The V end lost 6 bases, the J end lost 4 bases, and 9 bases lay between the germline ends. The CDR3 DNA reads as TGCAGTGCCATGACAGGAGAGACCCAGTACTTC. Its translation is CSAMTGETQYF.

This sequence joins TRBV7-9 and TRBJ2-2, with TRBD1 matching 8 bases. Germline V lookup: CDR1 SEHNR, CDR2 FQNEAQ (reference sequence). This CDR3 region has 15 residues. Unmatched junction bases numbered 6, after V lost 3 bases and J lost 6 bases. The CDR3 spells CASSFADRAPGELFF. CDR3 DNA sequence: TGTGCCAGCAGCTTCGCGGACAGGGCCCCCGGGGAGCTGTTTTTT.